A single TCR beta chain is shown here with its context. This clonotype appeared many times. It lacks a known antigen. Within one base of it there is no much larger clone, and no base qualities were kept. Data came from an Illumina HiSeq 2500. Quantitative 5'-RACE with molecular barcodes was used to prepare TCR beta libraries. The paper's processing steps were these. To identify disease-linked TCR variants, a new computational method was used, one built on a probabilistic model of VDJ rearrangement. TCRdb trimmed public reads at Q25 via fastp, called clones via MiXCR and kept in-frame beta chains. Identical CDR3 proteins give one entry, which carries the most common genes and DNA. The V and J calls here are based on TCRdb, not the publication. The sample table contains 200,000 to 250,000 distinct CDR3 sequences; only one count was recorded for under 8.5% of them. The ten most abundant clones make up about 5% of the sample.

The source of the sample is a study of CD8 T cells in ankylosing spondylitis (dated by TCRdb to the late 2010s). With regard to the full study: T cell receptor beta repertoires were profiled in healthy donors and ankylosing spondylitis patients so that disease-linked TCR variants could be found. Peripheral blood was sampled, and synovial fluid was also collected from ankylosing spondylitis patients. In total, the full study cohort was made up of some 100 healthy donors and some 26 ankylosing spondylitis patients. What the work shows at the level of the full study, not this receptor alone: The disease-linked clones were reported to be significantly enriched in matched synovial fluid samples from ankylosing spondylitis patients. The disease-linked clones showed a CD8+ phenotype and occurred at relatively low frequencies in peripheral blood. Some TCR beta motif variants had previously been reported in synovial fluid and blood of reactive arthritis patients, which suggested common disease-initiation mechanisms. A TCR beta motif made up of about eight highly homologous amino acid variants appeared to be characteristic of blood from ankylosing spondylitis patients.

The CDR1 and CDR2 encoded by the germline V gene (reference sequence) are DFQATT and SNEGSKA. The CDR3 measures 12 amino acids from cysteine to phenylalanine. This entry keeps only the CDR3 DNA: 36 bases, framed from base 1. Trimming costs V 3 bases and J 3 bases, and their ends lie 8 bases apart. The TCR sequence derives from a female donor with ankylosing spondylitis or in good health (not recorded which). The sequenced sample was blood, either unsorted or a sorted T cell fraction (not recorded which). The chain employs TRBV20-1 and TRBJ1-2; 6 matching bases give a weak D call of TRBD1. The CDR3 reads as follows: CSASKGDYGYTF. The base sequence is TGCAGTGCTAGTAAGGGGGACTATGGCTACACCTTC.